This T cell receptor (beta chain) was sequenced in a study of blood T cells in healthy people across ages. Study results and limitations: Naive T cell percentage showed a strong correlation with TCR beta diversity. In long-lived donors, naive CD4+ cell counts and diversity exceeded those of aged donors.

With a J-beta primer mix and a sample-barcoded 5' primer, a second PCR ran 7 to 11 cycles. TCRdb called the 5' RACE reads again in MiXCR, with one record for every CDR3 protein. The sample consists of more than 650,000 distinct CDR3 sequences, about a fifth of them appearing once. On this clonotype itself: The antigen remains unidentified.

Every sample gave at least 5 micrograms of total RNA when it was extracted. This receptor was taken from a man in his 70s in good health. Sequenced: blood.

CDR3 loop: CSAHLAGVSYEQYF. CDR3 DNA: TGCAGTGCTCACCTAGCGGGGGTTTCCTACGAGCAGTACTTC. This sequence joins TRBV20-1 and TRBJ2-7; 10 nucleotides line up with TRBD2. The CDR3 totals 14 residues. V was clipped by 5 bases and J by 1 base; unmatched bases: 5. Germline V gene data show CDR1 as DFQATT and CDR2 as SNEGSKA (reference sequence).